This T cell receptor (beta chain) was obtained from a study of blood T cell repertoires in COVID-19 (TCRdb year 2020). Regarding the research as a whole: The collaborator samples originated in the United States, Italy and Spain and spanned the acute and convalescent phases of COVID-19. Deeply sampled blood TCRbeta repertoires from subjects exposed to, actively infected with, or recovered from COVID-19 were included in the dataset. Samples came from the ongoing ImmuneRACE study (first 160 participants) plus 1,254 subjects from 6 global collaborators. A freely available public database, intended as a resource for researchers studying the immune response to SARS-CoV-2, is where the repertoires were released. Nearly every sample came with metadata listing a de-identified subject ID, COVID-19 status, age in years and sex. Where available, HLA class I and class II types were obtained from metadata supplied by the sample provider rather than from assay-based typing. The prospective study material was composed of cDNA or gDNA derived from T cells, B-cell-depleted T cells, or PBMCs.

Ten or more counts support this clone. The clone's antigen remains unknown. Qualities for individual bases were not recorded, and no much larger clone is one base off. Broad study findings and their caveats: Clinical and demographic metadata were provided uncurated, with the amount varying by source and participant.

TCRbeta CDR3 regions were amplified from genomic DNA by means of the immunoSEQ Assay, a bias-controlled multiplex PCR. The paper's processing steps were these. The number of nucleated cells in each sample was estimated by amplification of reference gene primers within the assay. To quantify the absolute abundance of each unique TCRbeta CDR3 rearrangement, sequence reads were collapsed and filtered. Productive Simpson clonality was computed per sample as the square root of Simpson's diversity index over productive rearrangements. TCRdb holds this immuneACCESS table with in-frame rearrangements only. Some clones are missing; in checked studies, unresolved V genes explain under half, and the rest has no known cause. V and J calls plus clone size are reproduced from that table; the DNA served to infer D and trimming. This sample gives over 70,000 clones in total; around 80% of them show up just once. The ten largest clones take up approximately 51% of the sample.

Collaborating institutions collected whole blood in K2EDTA tubes following their own protocols. For TCRbeta analysis, collaborators shipped samples in one of three forms: frozen whole blood, isolated PBMCs, or DNA extracted from either of those sample types. V is reduced by 1 base and J by 5 bases, leaving a spacing of 5 bases between them. From the cysteine up to the phenylalanine, the CDR3 has a length of 13 residues. Only the CDR3 DNA is retained, 39 bases long and in frame from the first base. The germline V gene specifies SGHTA as CDR1 and FQGTGA as CDR2. What was sequenced was peripheral blood. The rearrangement joined TRBV7-3 to TRBJ2-2; no D segment can be confidently identified. This TCR was recovered from a human donor in a cohort sampled during active COVID-19. The nucleotides read TGTGCCAGCAGCTTAATCAGGACCGGGGAGCTGTTTTTT. Translated, it reads CASSLIRTGELFF.